Following are 22 T cell receptor beta chains from one sample sequenced in a study of PD-L1 blockade in urothelial cancer. The table came from immunoSEQ multiplex PCR; TCRdb's copy has only in-frame clones and leaves some out. The table records about 100,000 clones, about 85% of them present only once. Sequencing was performed on PBMCs, taken around atezolizumab (anti-PD-L1) treatment. All receptors derive from a middle-aged man with urothelial cancer.

The rearrangement links TRBV15 to TRBJ2-1; TRBD2 matches at 11 bases. Germline V gene sequence: CDR1 LNHNV, CDR2 YYDKDF (reference sequence). This CDR3 is built from 15 residues. V was clipped by 4 bases and J by 8 bases; unmatched bases: 7. The CDR3 DNA sequence: TGTGCCACCAGCATCGGACTAGCGGGTATCGATGAGCAGTTCTTC. It yields the protein CATSIGLAGIDEQFF.

This chain uses TRBV28 with TRBJ2-7; no clear D gene. Germline CDR1 and CDR2: MDHEN and SYDVKM. This CDR3 has 14 amino acids. V lost 7 bases and J 1 base, leaving 14 bases between the germline ends. The CDR3 here is CASIPQVGSYEQYF. The CDR3 DNA sequence: TGTGCCAGCATCCCCCAGGTGGGTTCCTACGAGCAGTACTTC. Supplemented by reference TRBV28 and TRBJ2-7, the full variable domain reads DVKVTQSSRYLVKRTGEKVFLECVQDMDHENMFWYRQDPGLGLRLIYFSYDVKMKEKGDIPEGYSVSREKKERFSLILESASTNQTSMYLCASIPQVGSYEQYFGPGTRLTVT.

The chain joins TRBV19 to TRBJ1-1; TRBD1 might be the D (5 bases). The CDR3 extends over 13 amino acids. Germline V CDR1 and CDR2: LNHDA, SQIVND (reference sequence). The V gene lost 6 bases and the J gene lost 5 bases, with 13 bases spanning the gap. Here the CDR3 reads CASRLREGTEAFF. CDR3 DNA sequence: TGTGCCAGTAGGCTCAGGGAGGGAACTGAAGCTTTCTTT.

Details on this clone: The sample has other DNA sequences that encode this CDR3 too. DNA of the CDR3: TGTGCCAGCAGCTTAGCTCGTGAGCAGTTCTTC. Encoded protein: CASSLAREQFF. The genes are TRBV7-9 and TRBJ2-1; D gene ambiguous. The germline gives CDR1 SEHNR, CDR2 FQNEAQ (reference sequence). The CDR3 extends over 11 amino acids. V dropped 0 bases and J dropped 9 bases, with 3 bases sitting between them.

The V call is TRBV4-1, the J call TRBJ1-1; no clear D. The CDR3 is made up of 13 amino acids. Looked up from germline, CDR1 is MGHRA and CDR2 is YSYEKL. Trimming pared 2 bases from V and 3 bases from J, leaving 7 bases between. CDR3 DNA sequence: TGCGCCAGCAGCCAATCTGCGGACACTGAAGCTTTCTTT. Encoded protein: CASSQSADTEAFF.

The chain links TRBV5-6 to TRBJ2-6; possibly TRBD2 for D (5 bases). V lost 0 bases and J lost 3, with 13 bases in between. Germline CDR1 reads SGHDT; CDR2 reads YYEEEE. The CDR3 covers 17 residues. CDR3 coding DNA: TGTGCCAGCAGCTTGGAAACGGGGATGGATGGGGCCAACGTCCTGACTTTC. Its protein is CASSLETGMDGANVLTF.

The chain carries TRBV7-2 and TRBJ1-6; D is possibly TRBD1 (5 bases). V lost 6 bases to trimming and J lost 9 bases, with 12 bases between them. This CDR3 has 13 residues. Germline loops: CDR1 SGHTA, CDR2 FQGNSA. The CDR3 spells CASRKRGGSPLHF. The CDR3 DNA reads as TGTGCCAGCAGGAAGCGGGGGGGTTCACCCCTCCACTTT.

V gene TRBV5-4 combines with J gene TRBJ2-7; TRBD2 aligns across 7 bases. The CDR3 is 15 residues long. Germline V gene lookup returns CDR1 SGHNT and CDR2 YYREEE (reference sequence). V lost 4 bases to trimming and J lost 2 bases; unmatched junction nucleotides: 9. The DNA for the CDR3 is TGTGCCAGCAGCGCCGGACTAGACGAGGCCTACGAGCAGTACTTC. Amino acid sequence: CASSAGLDEAYEQYF.

V gene TRBV19 combines with J gene TRBJ2-5; D possibly corresponds to TRBD2 (5 bases). The germline V and J ends were trimmed by 5 bases and 7 bases, with 11 bases remaining between them. The germline V gene has CDR1 LNHDA and CDR2 SQIVND (reference sequence). The CDR3 loop spans 12 amino acids. This CDR3 reads CASSPSRGTQYF. CDR3 coding DNA: TGTGCCAGTAGTCCATCTCGGGGGACCCAGTACTTC.

This clone appeared a single time. The chain links TRBV5-1 to TRBJ2-7; D perhaps matches TRBD2 (5 bases). CDR1 and CDR2 from the germline V gene are SGHRS and YFSETQ. Trimming removed 4 bases from V and 4 bases from J, with 15 bases in between. The CDR3 contains 14 residues. CDR3 amino acids: CASSDRTRRYEQYF. The DNA for the CDR3 is TGCGCCAGCAGCGACCGGACCCGGAGGTACGAGCAGTACTTC.

The CDR3 reads CASSPGGGDSNQPQHF. The CDR3 DNA sequence: TGTGCCAGCAGTCCCGGGGGGGGCGATAGCAATCAGCCCCAGCATTTT. V gene TRBV27 combines with J gene TRBJ1-5; D perhaps matches TRBD1 (6 bases). CDR3 length: 16 residues. Looked up from germline, CDR1 is MNHEY and CDR2 is SMNVEV (reference sequence). V gave up 5 bases and J gave up 0 bases, with 14 bases separating them.

The chain couples TRBV19 to TRBJ2-1; 9 bases agree with TRBD1. Losses at the gene ends were 8 bases for V and 0 bases for J; bases not matched to a gene: 20. Germline V gives CDR1 LNHDA, CDR2 SQIVND (reference sequence). This CDR3 region has 20 residues. CDR3 DNA sequence: TGTGCCAGTTCCTTAGGGGACAGGGTTTTTAGGCCACGCTCCTACAATGAGCAGTTCTTC. Translation: CASSLGDRVFRPRSYNEQFF.

The J gene is TRBJ2-4, the V gene TRBV18, with TRBD2 matching 7 bases. The CDR3 covers 18 residues. The V gene end was trimmed by 0 bases and the J gene end by 0 bases; junction bases not matched to a gene: 8. CDR1 is KGHSH, CDR2 LQKENI, per germline. The CDR3 here is CASSPPGGSPLAKNIQYF. CDR3 DNA sequence: TGTGCCAGCTCACCACCCGGGGGGAGCCCATTAGCCAAAAACATTCAGTACTTC.

CDR3 sequence reads: CASSYLAGGPIDEQYF. Written as DNA, the CDR3 is TGTGCCAGCAGCTATTTAGCGGGAGGGCCGATCGACGAGCAGTACTTC. This rearrangement joins TRBV7-3 to TRBJ2-7, with 11 bases lining up with TRBD2. This CDR3 contains 16 residues. Germline assignment: CDR1 SGHTA and CDR2 FQGTGA. V shed 4 bases and J 5 bases; nucleotides not matched to a gene: 10.

This chain uses TRBV7-6 with TRBJ2-6; D possibly corresponds to TRBD2 (5 bases). This CDR3 has 14 amino acids. Germline CDR1 SGHVS, CDR2 FNYEAQ. The V end was cut by 4 bases, the J end by 1 base, with 5 bases between. CDR3: CASSSGSGANVLTF. For the CDR3, the DNA is TGTGCCAGCAGCTCGGGGTCTGGGGCCAACGTCCTGACTTTC.

CDR3 bases: TGCGCCAGCAGCTTGGCTTACAGGGGTCTCTCTGAAGCTTTCTTT. The encoded protein is CASSLAYRGLSEAFF. The J gene is TRBJ1-1, the V gene TRBV5-1, with 7 positions matching TRBD1. V lost 0 bases and J lost 6; bases outside the gene matches: 8. Germline V gene lookup returns CDR1 SGHRS and CDR2 YFSETQ. The CDR3 is made up of 15 amino acids.

This rearrangement joins TRBV11-2 to TRBJ2-4; 9 bases line up with TRBD1. The ends lost 5 bases at V and 8 bases at J; junction bases unmatched: 16. This CDR3 comprises 17 residues. CDR1 and CDR2 (germline): SGHAT, FQNNGV. The CDR3 is CASSRTGTGSSLDIQYF. CDR3 nucleotide sequence: TGTGCCAGCAGCCGCACCGGGACAGGGTCGTCTCTGGACATTCAGTACTTC. Full variable domain (outside the CDR3, taken from reference TRBV11-2 and TRBJ2-4): EAGVAQSPRYKIIEKRQSVAFWCNPISGHATLYWYQQILGQGPKLLIQFQNNGVVDDSQLPKDRFSAERLKGVDSTLKIQPAKLEDSAVYLCASSRTGTGSSLDIQYFGAGTRLSVL.

This clone was observed a single time. The chain couples TRBV7-9 to TRBJ1-6, with D perhaps matching TRBD1 (6 bases). The CDR3 length is 14 residues. Germline CDR1 SEHNR, CDR2 FQNEAQ (reference sequence). V was shortened by 4 bases and J by 8 bases, with 12 bases between the two germline ends. The CDR3 reads CASSSSHRDSPLHF. The CDR3, as DNA: TGTGCCAGCAGCTCCTCCCACAGGGATTCACCCCTCCACTTT.

This rearrangement joins TRBV5-1 to TRBJ1-2, with no clear D. The length of the CDR3 is 12 residues. CDR1 is SGHRS and CDR2 is YFSETQ in the germline V gene. V gave up 0 bases and J gave up 7 bases, with 7 bases separating them. The CDR3 spells CASSLEASGYTF. In DNA, the CDR3 is TGCGCCAGCAGCTTGGAGGCTAGTGGCTACACCTTC. The full variable domain, rest sourced from reference TRBV5-1 and TRBJ1-2, is KAGVTQTPRYLIKTRGQQVTLSCSPISGHRSVSWYQQTPGQGLQFLFEYFSETQRNKGNFPGRFSGRQFSNSRSEMNVSTLELGDSALYLCASSLEASGYTFGSGTRLTVV.

V is TRBV7-6 and J is TRBJ2-7; 11 bases match TRBD2. The CDR3 sequence is 18 residues long. Germline V gives CDR1 SGHVS, CDR2 FNYEAQ. The J segment lost 0 bases and the V segment lost 1 base, leaving 8 bases of the junction unmatched. DNA of the CDR3: TGTGCCAGCAGCTTAGGGGCACCCGGGACTAGCGGCTCCTACGAGCAGTACTTC. This codes for CASSLGAPGTSGSYEQYF.

The chain carries TRBV5-1 and TRBJ2-2; the D gene is possibly TRBD1 (6 bases). The V end was cut by 1 base, the J end by 2 bases, with 9 bases between. CDR3 length equals 15 residues. Germline CDR1 is SGHRS and CDR2 is YFSETQ. This CDR3 reads CASSLKQGNTGELFF. Written as DNA, the CDR3 is TGCGCCAGCAGCTTGAAACAGGGAAACACCGGGGAGCTGTTTTTT. Variable domain in full (rest from reference TRBV5-1 and TRBJ2-2): KAGVTQTPRYLIKTRGQQVTLSCSPISGHRSVSWYQQTPGQGLQFLFEYFSETQRNKGNFPGRFSGRQFSNSRSEMNVSTLELGDSALYLCASSLKQGNTGELFFGEGSRLTVL.

This clone was seen once. The chain recombines TRBV7-9 with TRBJ2-3; 10 positions agree with TRBD2. V was pared by 5 bases and J by 2 bases, with 10 bases of the junction left unmatched. The germline V gene encodes CDR1 SEHNR and CDR2 FQNEAQ (reference sequence). The CDR3 consists of 17 residues. CDR3 amino acids: CASSPTSGIGNTDTQYF. The CDR3 region has the DNA TGTGCCAGCAGCCCTACTAGCGGGATTGGAAACACAGATACGCAGTATTTT.